This is a list of T cell receptor beta chains from one sample in a study of HIV-infected children after antiretroviral therapy interruption. TCRdb processed the 3' RACE reads anew with MiXCR; each CDR3 protein has one entry. The sample yields 40,000 to 55,000 distinct CDR3 sequences, 4.3% seen once. Specimen: CD45RA+ CD4+ T cells from PBMCs, pooled from several time points, collected from a donor given antiretroviral therapy, either interrupted or continuous. The receptor set was obtained from a pool of human donors with HIV. Each CDR3 is given with its conserved first and last residue. Fields, in order: clone size, V gene, D gene, J gene, CDR3 DNA, CDR3 protein. The D gene is left open where the match is weak. The size field is filled for only some rows; it gives once, few, many or a size class.

clone_size: many; v_call: TRBV2; d_call: NA; j_call: TRBJ1-3; cdr3_nt: TGTGCCAGCAGTGGGATCATGGGAGGAAACACCATATATTTT; cdr3_aa: CASSGIMGGNTIYF
clone_size: many; v_call: TRBV20-1; d_call: TRBD1; j_call: TRBJ2-1; cdr3_nt: TGCAGTGCTACTGAAACCGGGACAGGGTTTGGCAATGAGCAGTTCTTC; cdr3_aa: CSATETGTGFGNEQFF
clone_size: many; v_call: TRBV19; d_call: NA; j_call: TRBJ1-3; cdr3_nt: TGTGCCACCGAGCGGGGGTCCGGAAACACCATATATTTT; cdr3_aa: CATERGSGNTIYF
clone_size: many; v_call: TRBV13; d_call: TRBD2; j_call: TRBJ2-2; cdr3_nt: TGTGCCAGCAGCTTACAGGGGCTAGCGGGGGCCATTAACACCGGGGAGCTGTTTTTT; cdr3_aa: CASSLQGLAGAINTGELFF
clone_size: few; v_call: TRBV5-1; d_call: NA; j_call: TRBJ2-7; cdr3_nt: TGCGCCAGCAGCCGAATGCCAGCAAGCTCCTACGAGCAGTACTTC; cdr3_aa: CASSRMPASSYEQYF
clone_size: many; v_call: TRBV14; d_call: TRBD1; j_call: TRBJ1-1; cdr3_nt: TGTGCCAGCAGCAAAGAGGGGGACAGAGGCCTGAACACTGAAGCTTTCTTT; cdr3_aa: CASSKEGDRGLNTEAFF
clone_size: many; v_call: TRBV20-1; d_call: NA; j_call: TRBJ2-3; cdr3_nt: TGCAGTGCGCCGGGTGAACGGGGAGATACGCAGTATTTT; cdr3_aa: CSAPGERGDTQYF
clone_size: NA; v_call: TRBV6-5; d_call: NA; j_call: TRBJ2-1; cdr3_nt: TGTGCCAGCAGATCCCCACGGAGCGCAAATGTTGAGCAGTTCTTC; cdr3_aa: CASRSPRSANVEQFF
clone_size: many; v_call: TRBV6-5; d_call: TRBD1; j_call: TRBJ2-7; cdr3_nt: TGTGCCACCGGAGCAGGGGGCAAATACGAGCAGTACTTC; cdr3_aa: CATGAGGKYEQYF
clone_size: many; v_call: TRBV2; d_call: NA; j_call: TRBJ2-6; cdr3_nt: TGTGCCAGCAGTGAGGAGGTCTCTGGGGCCAACGTCCTGACTTTC; cdr3_aa: CASSEEVSGANVLTF
clone_size: NA; v_call: TRBV5-1; d_call: TRBD1; j_call: TRBJ2-3; cdr3_nt: TGCGCCAGCAGTCGGGACAGGGGTGCAGATACGCAGTATTTT; cdr3_aa: CASSRDRGADTQYF
clone_size: many; v_call: TRBV2; d_call: TRBD2; j_call: TRBJ2-3; cdr3_nt: TGTGCCAGCAGTGAAGAAGCGGGGGTCACAGATACGCAGTATTTT; cdr3_aa: CASSEEAGVTDTQYF
clone_size: few; v_call: TRBV11-2; d_call: NA; j_call: TRBJ1-1; cdr3_nt: TGTGCCAGCAGCTTAGATATGAACACTGAAGCTTTCTTT; cdr3_aa: CASSLDMNTEAFF
clone_size: few; v_call: TRBV10-3; d_call: TRBD1; j_call: TRBJ2-1; cdr3_nt: TGTGCCATCTCTTGGACAGGGATTGACAATGAGCAGTTCTTC; cdr3_aa: CAISWTGIDNEQFF
clone_size: many; v_call: TRBV13; d_call: NA; j_call: TRBJ2-7; cdr3_nt: TGTGCCAGCAGCCCAGGGGCCACGACAGAGCAGTACTTC; cdr3_aa: CASSPGATTEQYF
clone_size: NA; v_call: TRBV5-1; d_call: NA; j_call: TRBJ2-1; cdr3_nt: TGCGCCAGCAGACAACAGACCGGGACGGAGGGCCGGTTC; cdr3_aa: CASRQQTGTEGRF
clone_size: many; v_call: TRBV7-3; d_call: NA; j_call: TRBJ2-2; cdr3_nt: TGTGCCAGCAGCCCAGACCCGAACACCGGGGAGCTGTTTTTT; cdr3_aa: CASSPDPNTGELFF
clone_size: many; v_call: TRBV27; d_call: NA; j_call: TRBJ2-6; cdr3_nt: TGTGCCAGCAGAAAGACCAGGGCCTCTGGGGCCAACGTCCTGACTTTC; cdr3_aa: CASRKTRASGANVLTF
clone_size: many; v_call: TRBV20-1; d_call: NA; j_call: TRBJ2-7; cdr3_nt: TGCAGTGCTAGAGCCAACTTAGGAGACTACGAGCAGTACTTC; cdr3_aa: CSARANLGDYEQYF
clone_size: many; v_call: TRBV6-5; d_call: TRBD1; j_call: TRBJ1-2; cdr3_nt: TGTGCCAGCAGTTACTCGACAGGGGGTAACTATGGCTACACCTTC; cdr3_aa: CASSYSTGGNYGYTF
clone_size: many; v_call: TRBV11-2; d_call: NA; j_call: TRBJ2-1; cdr3_nt: TGTGCCAGCAGCTTTAGGGATATCTATGAGCAGTTCTTC; cdr3_aa: CASSFRDIYEQFF
clone_size: many; v_call: TRBV14; d_call: TRBD1; j_call: TRBJ1-1; cdr3_nt: TGTGCCAGCAGCCAAGTGACAGGGACGAACACTGAAGCTTTCTTT; cdr3_aa: CASSQVTGTNTEAFF
clone_size: many; v_call: TRBV7-2; d_call: TRBD2; j_call: TRBJ2-3; cdr3_nt: TGTGCCAGCAGCTTATCTAGCGGGGGGGGGGTTGCAGATACGCAGTATTTT; cdr3_aa: CASSLSSGGGVADTQYF
clone_size: many; v_call: TRBV29-1; d_call: TRBD1; j_call: TRBJ2-1; cdr3_nt: TGCAGCGTTGCACATGGACAGGGGGCCTACAATGAGCAGTTCTTC; cdr3_aa: CSVAHGQGAYNEQFF
clone_size: many; v_call: TRBV6-1; d_call: NA; j_call: TRBJ2-2; cdr3_nt: TGTGCCACTCATGGGGGGGCGGCGAACACCGGGGAGCTGTTTTTT; cdr3_aa: CATHGGAANTGELFF
clone_size: many; v_call: TRBV28; d_call: NA; j_call: TRBJ1-1; cdr3_nt: TGTGCCAGCAGTTTTCTCCTACAGGGAGAAACTGAAGCTTTCTTT; cdr3_aa: CASSFLLQGETEAFF
clone_size: many; v_call: TRBV7-2; d_call: TRBD2; j_call: TRBJ2-2; cdr3_nt: TGTGCCAGCAGCTTAGCCCCCAGCGGGGGGGGAACCGGGGAGCTGTTTTTT; cdr3_aa: CASSLAPSGGGTGELFF
clone_size: many; v_call: TRBV7-3; d_call: NA; j_call: TRBJ1-1; cdr3_nt: TGTGCCAGCAGCTTAATCGGGTCGGACACTGAAGCTTTCTTT; cdr3_aa: CASSLIGSDTEAFF
clone_size: many; v_call: TRBV12-3/TRBV12-4; d_call: TRBD2; j_call: TRBJ2-1; cdr3_nt: TGTGCCAGCAGTCCTCTCGGCGCGGGGGGGCTCAATGAGCAGTTCTTC; cdr3_aa: CASSPLGAGGLNEQFF
clone_size: many; v_call: TRBV5-1; d_call: TRBD1; j_call: TRBJ1-2; cdr3_nt: TGCGCCAGCAGCTTCGGACAGGGCTCTAACTATGGCTACACCTTC; cdr3_aa: CASSFGQGSNYGYTF
clone_size: many; v_call: TRBV25-1; d_call: TRBD2; j_call: TRBJ2-5; cdr3_nt: TGTGCCAGCAGTGAATTTCCTAGCGGAACACAAGAGACCCAGTACTTC; cdr3_aa: CASSEFPSGTQETQYF
clone_size: few; v_call: TRBV12-3/TRBV12-4; d_call: NA; j_call: TRBJ1-6; cdr3_nt: TGTGCCAGCAGATTCCCGTACAGGACTTCACCCCTCCACTTT; cdr3_aa: CASRFPYRTSPLHF
clone_size: NA; v_call: TRBV4-2; d_call: NA; j_call: TRBJ1-4; cdr3_nt: TGTGCCAGCAGCCAAGCAAGTTCCGAGCGGGAAAAACTGTTTTTT; cdr3_aa: CASSQASSEREKLFF
clone_size: many; v_call: TRBV20-1; d_call: NA; j_call: TRBJ2-5; cdr3_nt: TGCAGTGCTAGAGATACAGACCAAGAGACCCAGTACTTC; cdr3_aa: CSARDTDQETQYF
clone_size: NA; v_call: TRBV6-4; d_call: NA; j_call: TRBJ2-3; cdr3_nt: TGTGCCAGCAGCCGTCTCGAGGGACGGGACTCAGATACGCAGTATTTT; cdr3_aa: CASSRLEGRDSDTQYF
clone_size: few; v_call: TRBV5-5; d_call: NA; j_call: TRBJ1-5; cdr3_nt: TGTGCCAGCAGCTCGGGGACACCCCTATATCAGCCCCAGCATTTT; cdr3_aa: CASSSGTPLYQPQHF
clone_size: many; v_call: TRBV5-1; d_call: NA; j_call: TRBJ2-2; cdr3_nt: TGCGCCAGCCTGGGCCCCGCGAACACCGGGGAGCTGTTTTTT; cdr3_aa: CASLGPANTGELFF
clone_size: few; v_call: TRBV10-1; d_call: NA; j_call: TRBJ2-5; cdr3_nt: TGCGCCAGCAGTGAGGAGGGGGGGAGGATGTTGGAGACCCAGTACTTC; cdr3_aa: CASSEEGGRMLETQYF
clone_size: many; v_call: TRBV20-1; d_call: NA; j_call: TRBJ1-2; cdr3_nt: TGCAGTGCCGAGGGGGAGGCGCTGGACTATGGCTACACCTTC; cdr3_aa: CSAEGEALDYGYTF
clone_size: few; v_call: TRBV23-1; d_call: NA; j_call: TRBJ1-1; cdr3_nt: TGTGCCAGCAGTTTTTCATCAGGGGTAGGGTCTGAAGCTTTCTTT; cdr3_aa: CASSFSSGVGSEAFF
clone_size: few; v_call: TRBV3-1; d_call: NA; j_call: TRBJ2-7; cdr3_nt: TGTGCCAGTCATAATTGGGGTGACGAGCAGTACTTC; cdr3_aa: CASHNWGDEQYF
clone_size: few; v_call: TRBV6-1; d_call: NA; j_call: TRBJ2-7; cdr3_nt: TGTGCCAGCAGGGAGGCGTGGGTCTTGTCCTACGAGCAGTACTTC; cdr3_aa: CASREAWVLSYEQYF
clone_size: many; v_call: TRBV5-1; d_call: TRBD2; j_call: TRBJ2-1; cdr3_nt: TGCGCCAGCAGCTACACTAGCGGGAATAATGAGCAGTTCTTC; cdr3_aa: CASSYTSGNNEQFF
clone_size: many; v_call: TRBV12-3/TRBV12-4; d_call: NA; j_call: TRBJ1-1; cdr3_nt: TGTCCCAGCAGCTGGCAGACCACTGAAGCTTTCTTT; cdr3_aa: CPSSWQTTEAFF
clone_size: many; v_call: TRBV6-6; d_call: NA; j_call: TRBJ1-2; cdr3_nt: TGTGCCAGCGGTGACACCGGGACAACAAACTCCGACTACACCTTC; cdr3_aa: CASGDTGTTNSDYTF
clone_size: many; v_call: TRBV5-8; d_call: TRBD1; j_call: TRBJ2-7; cdr3_nt: TGTGCCAGCAGCTCGGGGGACAGGGCCCAGTACTTC; cdr3_aa: CASSSGDRAQYF
clone_size: many; v_call: TRBV6-5; d_call: NA; j_call: TRBJ2-3; cdr3_nt: TGTGCCAGCAGTTACTCGAAGGCCTCAACAGATACGCAGTATTTT; cdr3_aa: CASSYSKASTDTQYF
clone_size: few; v_call: TRBV12-3/TRBV12-4; d_call: TRBD1; j_call: TRBJ2-4; cdr3_nt: TGTGCCAGCAGTTTCCGACAGGGTTATCACATTCAGTACTTC; cdr3_aa: CASSFRQGYHIQYF
clone_size: NA; v_call: TRBV29-1; d_call: NA; j_call: TRBJ2-3; cdr3_nt: TGCAGCGCAGCCGGGCCTCAATTTGGTGATACGCAGTATTTT; cdr3_aa: CSAAGPQFGDTQYF